This T cell receptor (beta chain) stems from a study of blood T cell repertoires in COVID-19. Germline loops: CDR1 KGHDR, CDR2 SFDVKD. J gave up 5 bases and V 4 bases, and 6 bases lay outside the gene matches. This CDR3 is 15 amino acids long. Some clones are missing from TCRdb's copy, which holds only in-frame ones; the method was immunoSEQ multiplex PCR. The data contain around 180,000 clones, under 90% of them singletons. The receptor was isolated from a woman older than 75 with active or convalescent COVID-19. This chain connects TRBV24-1 to TRBJ2-3; 9 bases align to TRBD1. The source material was peripheral blood. The CDR3 sequence: CATSDAGTGIDTQYF. As DNA, the CDR3 is TGTGCCACCAGTGACGCAGGGACAGGGATAGATACGCAGTATTTT.